These 14 T cell receptor beta chains were sequenced from one sample in a study of patients and donors after allogeneic stem cell transplantation. Using its own MiXCR run on the RT-PCR reads, TCRdb lists one record per CDR3 protein. This sample has 400,000 to 450,000 distinct CDR3 sequences, with roughly 17% found just once. The sample was blood, either unsorted or a sorted T cell fraction (not recorded which). Receptors originate from a human donor who was either an allogeneic HSCT recipient or a stem cell or donor lymphocyte infusion donor (not recorded which). It is not recorded whose cells these are; they may come from a transplant donor.

At least ten counts were recorded for this clonotype. The chain has TRBV20-1 and TRBJ1-1; 9 bases map to TRBD1. Germline V gene lookup returns CDR1 DFQATT and CDR2 SNEGSKA (reference sequence). The CDR3 is 14 amino acids. After removal of 6 bases from V and 1 base from J, the junction contained 6 bases not matched to a gene. CDR3 sequence: CSALDRGRNTEAFF. CDR3 nucleotide sequence: TGCAGTGCCCTGGACAGGGGCCGGAACACTGAAGCTTTCTTT.

The sample holds a few counts of this clonotype. This chain joins TRBV7-2 and TRBJ2-7, with 11 bases that match TRBD1. Trimming removed 5 bases from V and 3 bases from J; junction bases left unmatched: 6. Germline loops: CDR1 SGHTA, CDR2 FQGNSA. The CDR3 consists of 15 residues. CDR3 nucleotides: TGTGCCAGCAGCGAGGGACAGGGGGAGTTCTACGAGCAGTACTTC. Its translation: CASSEGQGEFYEQYF. The whole variable domain, remainder taken from reference TRBV7-2 and TRBJ2-7, is GAGVSQSPSNKVTEKGKDVELRCDPISGHTALYWYRQSLGQGLEFLIYFQGNSAPDKSGLPSDRFSAERTGGSVSTLTIQRTQQEDSAVYLCASSEGQGEFYEQYFGPGTRLTVT.

The V and J genes are TRBV20-1 and TRBJ1-5, with unresolved D. This CDR3 contains 15 residues. V shed 3 bases and J shed 1 base, with 13 bases lying between them. CDR1 is DFQATT, CDR2 SNEGSKA, per germline (reference sequence). CDR3 residues: CSASLLQLSNQPQHF. In DNA form, the CDR3 reads TGCAGTGCTAGCTTACTACAGCTAAGCAATCAGCCCCAGCATTTT.

This clonotype has just a few counts. The CDR3 here is CASRPTGGAGGELFF. In DNA, the CDR3 is TGTGCCAGCAGGCCCACAGGGGGCGCGGGCGGGGAGCTGTTTTTT. V usage is TRBV7-2 and J usage is TRBJ2-2; TRBD1 matches at 9 bases. The J segment lost 7 bases and the V segment lost 6 bases, leaving 9 bases of the junction unmatched. Germline CDR1 is SGHTA and CDR2 is FQGNSA. The CDR3 is made up of 15 amino acids.

This clonotype appeared a few times. The gene calls are TRBV5-1 and TRBJ1-1; the match to TRBD1 covers 8 bases. The V segment lost 3 bases and the J segment 4 bases; nucleotides outside the gene matches: 5. The CDR3 consists of 14 residues. Germline loops: CDR1 SGHRS, CDR2 YFSETQ. DNA for the CDR3: TGCGCCAGCAGCTCAGGGGGCTCGGTCACTGAAGCTTTCTTT. This translates into CASSSGGSVTEAFF.

This clonotype was observed a handful of times. This chain connects TRBV6-5 to TRBJ2-7, with 10 bases aligning to TRBD2. Germline V gene data show CDR1 as MNHEY and CDR2 as SVGAGI. The CDR3 is 17 amino acids. V lost 4 bases and J lost 7; bases outside the gene matches: 16. Here the CDR3 DNA reads TGTGCCAGCAGTTCGCGGCGGGTAGCGGGAGGCTCTAGGGAGCAGTACTTC. It is translated as CASSSRRVAGGSREQYF.

This chain uses TRBV7-9 with TRBJ2-7; 7 nucleotides line up with TRBD1. This CDR3 comprises 15 residues. V was clipped by 1 base and J by 0 bases; unmatched bases: 3. Germline CDR1 is SEHNR and CDR2 is FQNEAQ (reference sequence). CDR3 protein: CASSLDGTVSYEQYF. The CDR3 DNA follows: TGTGCCAGCAGCTTAGATGGGACAGTCTCCTACGAGCAGTACTTC.

This clonotype was picked up one time. The gene calls are TRBV30 and TRBJ2-3; tentatively, D is TRBD2 (6 bases). CDR1 is GTSNPN, CDR2 SVGIG, per germline (reference sequence). The CDR3 sequence is 12 residues long. The ends were cut back, 2 bases at V and 6 bases at J, with 9 bases in the middle. CDR3 residues: CAWSSGGDTQYF. The DNA for the CDR3 is TGTGCCTGGAGTTCTGGGGGGGATACGCAGTATTTT.

The gene calls are TRBV25-1 and TRBJ2-7; perhaps TRBD1 as D (7 bases). CDR1 and CDR2 from the germline V gene are MGHDK and SYGVNS. There are 15 residues in the CDR3. With 0 bases removed from V and 3 bases from J, the gap between germline ends came to 12 bases. The CDR3, as DNA: TGTGCCAGCAGTGAATATGGGGGGACAGTCTACGAGCAGTACTTC. Translation: CASSEYGGTVYEQYF.

In its sample, this clonotype was seen a few times. V and J are TRBV7-6 and TRBJ2-1; TRBD2 aligns across 10 bases. Germline CDR1 and CDR2: SGHVS and FNYEAQ. The CDR3 runs 16 residues. V trimming: 1 base; J trimming: 8 bases; junction bases outside the gene matches: 8. CDR3 in DNA: TGTGCCAGCAGCTTAGGCCTAGCGGGGGCCCCCGATGAGCAGTTCTTC. It yields the protein CASSLGLAGAPDEQFF.

This clonotype was seen a handful of times. This rearrangement joins TRBV3-1 to TRBJ2-1; 11 bases align to TRBD2. The V segment lost 4 bases and the J segment 0 bases; nucleotides outside the gene matches: 11. Germline CDR1 and CDR2: LGHDT and YNNKEL (reference sequence). The CDR3 has 19 amino acids. The CDR3 protein is CASSRLAGGRPASYNEQFF. CDR3 coding DNA: TGTGCCAGCAGCCGTCTAGCGGGGGGTCGCCCAGCCTCCTACAATGAGCAGTTCTTC.

DNA for the CDR3: TGCAGTGCTTTTACTAGCGGGAGATACGAGCAGTACTTC. This gives the protein CSAFTSGRYEQYF. The J gene is TRBJ2-7, the V gene TRBV20-1, with 11 positions matching TRBD2. This CDR3 contains 13 residues. Germline values: CDR1 DFQATT, CDR2 SNEGSKA (reference sequence). Trimming at V came to 5 bases and at J to 4 bases, leaving 4 bases not matched to a gene.

This clonotype has more than one count but fewer than ten. The V gene is TRBV12-3 or TRBV12-4, the J gene TRBJ1-4; no definite D call. Deletions cut 5 bases from V and 7 bases from J, with 14 bases between. CDR3 size: 14 residues. CDR3 sequence (DNA): TGTGCCAGCAGTCCCCGTTGGGCAGGTGAAAAACTGTTTTTT. It encodes CASSPRWAGEKLFF.

This clonotype was counted a few times. This sequence joins TRBV20-1 and TRBJ1-6, with D unresolved. Germline V CDR1 and CDR2: DFQATT, SNEGSKA (reference sequence). CDR3 length: 13 amino acids. V was clipped by 5 bases and J by 6 bases, with 11 bases between them. The CDR3, as DNA: TGCAGTGCTGCCCCAGTTTTTAATTCACCCCTCCACTTT. Protein product: CSAAPVFNSPLHF.